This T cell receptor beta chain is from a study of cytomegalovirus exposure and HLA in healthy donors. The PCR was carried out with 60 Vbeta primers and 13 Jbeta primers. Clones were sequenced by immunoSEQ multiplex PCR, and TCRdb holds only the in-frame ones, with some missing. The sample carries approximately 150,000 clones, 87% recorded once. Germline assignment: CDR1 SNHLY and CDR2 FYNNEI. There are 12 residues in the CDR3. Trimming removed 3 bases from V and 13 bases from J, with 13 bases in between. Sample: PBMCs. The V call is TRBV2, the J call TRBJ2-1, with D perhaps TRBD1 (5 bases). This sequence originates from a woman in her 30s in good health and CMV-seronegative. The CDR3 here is CASSDVRTNQFF. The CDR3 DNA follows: TGTGCCAGCAGTGACGTAAGGACAAATCAGTTCTTC.